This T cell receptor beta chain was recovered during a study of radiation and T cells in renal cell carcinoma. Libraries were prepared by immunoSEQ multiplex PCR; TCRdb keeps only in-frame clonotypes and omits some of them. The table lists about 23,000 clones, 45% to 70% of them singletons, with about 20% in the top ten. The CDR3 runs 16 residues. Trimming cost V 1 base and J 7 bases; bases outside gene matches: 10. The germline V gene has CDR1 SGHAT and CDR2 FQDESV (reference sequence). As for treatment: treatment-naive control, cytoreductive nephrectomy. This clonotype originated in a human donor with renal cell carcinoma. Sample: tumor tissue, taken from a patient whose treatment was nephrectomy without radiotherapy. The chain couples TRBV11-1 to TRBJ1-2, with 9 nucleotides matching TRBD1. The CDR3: CASSLGGQGWYSGYTF. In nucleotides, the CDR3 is TGTGCCAGCAGCTTAGGGGGACAGGGTTGGTACTCTGGCTACACCTTC.